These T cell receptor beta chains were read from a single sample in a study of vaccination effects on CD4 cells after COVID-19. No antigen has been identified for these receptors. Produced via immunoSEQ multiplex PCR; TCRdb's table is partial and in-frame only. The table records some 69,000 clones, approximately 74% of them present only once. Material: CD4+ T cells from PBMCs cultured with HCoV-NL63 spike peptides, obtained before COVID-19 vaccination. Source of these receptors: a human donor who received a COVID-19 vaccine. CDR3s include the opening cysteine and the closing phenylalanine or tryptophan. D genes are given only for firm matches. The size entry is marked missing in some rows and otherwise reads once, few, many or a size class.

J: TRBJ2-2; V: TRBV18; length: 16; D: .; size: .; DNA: TGTGCCAGCTCACCTCCTGGGACAATTAACACCGGGGAGCTGTTTTTT; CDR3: CASSPPGTINTGELFF
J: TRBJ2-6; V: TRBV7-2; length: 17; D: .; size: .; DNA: TGTGCCAGCAGCTTACGGGGGCAGAGCTCTGGGGCCAACGTCCTGACTTTC; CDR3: CASSLRGQSSGANVLTF
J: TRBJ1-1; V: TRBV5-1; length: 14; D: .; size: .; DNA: TGCGCCAGCAGCATGGGGACGCTAAACACTGAAGCTTTCTTT; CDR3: CASSMGTLNTEAFF
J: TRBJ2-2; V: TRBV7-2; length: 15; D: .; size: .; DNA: TGTGCCAGCAGCTTAGTTGGTTCGAACACCGGGGAGCTGTTTTTT; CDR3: CASSLVGSNTGELFF
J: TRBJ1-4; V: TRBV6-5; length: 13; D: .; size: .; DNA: TGTGCCAGCTTCGAATCCGGGCCGCGGAAACTGTTTTTT; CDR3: CASFESGPRKLFF
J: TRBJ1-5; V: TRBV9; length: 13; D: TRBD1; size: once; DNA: TGTGCCAGCAGCGTAGTAGAGGGGGCGCCCCAGCATTTT; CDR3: CASSVVEGAPQHF
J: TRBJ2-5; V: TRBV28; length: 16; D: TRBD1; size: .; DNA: TGTGCCAGCAGTCAAAGTGGGACAGCTGCTCAAGAGACCCAGTACTTC; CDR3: CASSQSGTAAQETQYF
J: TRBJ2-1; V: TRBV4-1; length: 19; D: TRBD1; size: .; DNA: TGCGCCAGCAGCCGTTTCACCCGAGACCGGGACAGATACTACAATGAGCAGTTCTTC; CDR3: CASSRFTRDRDRYYNEQFF
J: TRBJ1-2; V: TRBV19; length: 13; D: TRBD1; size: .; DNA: TGTGCCGCCGGGACAGTTGTTAACTATGGCTACACCTTC; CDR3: CAAGTVVNYGYTF
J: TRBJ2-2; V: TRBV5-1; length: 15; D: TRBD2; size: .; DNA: TGCGCCAGCAGCCTAACTAGCGGGGGCACCGGGGAGCTGTTTTTT; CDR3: CASSLTSGGTGELFF
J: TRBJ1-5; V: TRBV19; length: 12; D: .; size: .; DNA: TGTGCCAGTAGGCCCGGGGATCAGCCCCAGCATTTT; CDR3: CASRPGDQPQHF
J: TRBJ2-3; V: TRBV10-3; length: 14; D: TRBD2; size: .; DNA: TGTGCCATCGCCGTCGGGGGGAGCACAGATACGCAGTATTTT; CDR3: CAIAVGGSTDTQYF
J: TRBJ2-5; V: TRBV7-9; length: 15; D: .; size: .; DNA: TGTGCCAGCAGCTTATCGTCCTCCAGGGCGGAGACCCAGTACTTC; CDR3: CASSLSSSRAETQYF
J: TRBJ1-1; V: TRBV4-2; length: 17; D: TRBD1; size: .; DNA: TGTGCCAGCAGCCAAGGGACAGGAGGCAGATCGAACACTGAAGCTTTCTTT; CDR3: CASSQGTGGRSNTEAFF
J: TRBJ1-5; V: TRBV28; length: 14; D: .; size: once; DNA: TGTGCCAGCAGTTTATCCGGGGGCGAGGGACCCCAGCATTTT; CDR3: CASSLSGGEGPQHF
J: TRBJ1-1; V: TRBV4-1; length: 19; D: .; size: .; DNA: TGCGCCAGCAGCCAAAGATGGACGGGATCAGGCGAAATGAACACTGAAGCTTTCTTT; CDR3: CASSQRWTGSGEMNTEAFF
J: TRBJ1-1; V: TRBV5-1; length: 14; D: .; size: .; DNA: TGCGCCAGCAGCCTCTCGACATATAACACTGAAGCTTTCTTT; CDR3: CASSLSTYNTEAFF
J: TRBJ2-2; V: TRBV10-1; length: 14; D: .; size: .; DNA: TGCGCCAGCAGTGAGGTCAGAAACACCGGGGAGCTGTTTTTT; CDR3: CASSEVRNTGELFF
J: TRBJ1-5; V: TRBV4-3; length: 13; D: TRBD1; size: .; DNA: TGCGCCAGCAGCCGGGGACAGGATCAGCCCCAGCATTTT; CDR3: CASSRGQDQPQHF
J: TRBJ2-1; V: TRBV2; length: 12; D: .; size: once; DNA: TGTGCCAGCAGTGATTTGGGGGATGAGCAGTTCTTC; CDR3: CASSDLGDEQFF
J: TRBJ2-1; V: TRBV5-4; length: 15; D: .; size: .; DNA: TGTGCCAGCAGCTTGAGGGCAGGGGAAAACAATGAGCAGTTCTTC; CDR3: CASSLRAGENNEQFF
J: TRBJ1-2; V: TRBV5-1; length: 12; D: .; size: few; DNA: TGCGCCAGCCGCGGAGCGAACTATGGCTACACCTTC; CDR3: CASRGANYGYTF
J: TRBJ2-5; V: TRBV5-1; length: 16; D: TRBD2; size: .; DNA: TGCGCCAGCAGCTTCCTAGCGGGGGAGTTTCAAGAGACCCAGTACTTC; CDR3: CASSFLAGEFQETQYF
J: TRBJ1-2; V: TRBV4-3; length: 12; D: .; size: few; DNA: TGCGCCAGCAGCCAAGATTACTATGGCTACACCTTC; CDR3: CASSQDYYGYTF
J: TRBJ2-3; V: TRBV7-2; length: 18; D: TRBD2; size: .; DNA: TGTGCCAGCAGCTTAGGTTGGGGGCGGGGGGGTTACACAGATACGCAGTATTTT; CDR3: CASSLGWGRGGYTDTQYF
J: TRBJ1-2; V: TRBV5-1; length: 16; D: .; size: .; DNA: TGCGCCAGCAGCCCAGATGGAGGAGGCGCGGGCTATGGCTACACCTTC; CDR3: CASSPDGGGAGYGYTF
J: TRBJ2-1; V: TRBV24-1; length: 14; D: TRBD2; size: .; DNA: TGTGCCACCAGCAGCACTAGCGGGGCCAATGAGCAGTTCTTC; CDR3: CATSSTSGANEQFF
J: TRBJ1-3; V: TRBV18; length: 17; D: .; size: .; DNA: TGTGCCAGCTCTCCTTCCGGGGGCCCCAGCTCTGGAAACACCATATATTTT; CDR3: CASSPSGGPSSGNTIYF
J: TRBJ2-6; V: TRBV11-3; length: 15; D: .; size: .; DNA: TGTGCCAGCAGCTCCAATGGCGGTGGGGCCAACGTCCTGACTTTC; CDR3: CASSSNGGGANVLTF